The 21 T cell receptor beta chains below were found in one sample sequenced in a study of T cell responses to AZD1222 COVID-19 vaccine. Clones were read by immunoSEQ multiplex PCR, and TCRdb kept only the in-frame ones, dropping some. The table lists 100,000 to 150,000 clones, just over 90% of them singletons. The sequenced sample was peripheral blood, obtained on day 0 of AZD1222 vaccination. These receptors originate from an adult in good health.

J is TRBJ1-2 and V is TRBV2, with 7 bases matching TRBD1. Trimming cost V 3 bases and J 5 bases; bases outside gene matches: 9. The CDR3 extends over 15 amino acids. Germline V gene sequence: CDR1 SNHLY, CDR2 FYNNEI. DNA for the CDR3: TGTGCCAGCAGTGAGCGCTCGACAGGGTCTTATGGCTACACCTTC. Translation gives CASSERSTGSYGYTF.

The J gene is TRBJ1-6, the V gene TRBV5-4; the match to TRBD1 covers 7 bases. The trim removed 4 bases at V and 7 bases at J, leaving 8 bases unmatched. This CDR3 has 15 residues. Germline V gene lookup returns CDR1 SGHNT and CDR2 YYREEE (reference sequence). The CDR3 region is CASSAQGVRNSPLHF. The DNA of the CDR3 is TGTGCCAGCAGCGCCCAGGGGGTAAGGAATTCACCCCTCCACTTT.

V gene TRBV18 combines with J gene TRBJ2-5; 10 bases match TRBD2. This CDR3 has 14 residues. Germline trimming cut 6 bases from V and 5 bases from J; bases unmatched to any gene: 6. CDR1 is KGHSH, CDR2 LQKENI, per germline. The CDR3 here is CASSDEAGGETQYF. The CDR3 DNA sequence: TGTGCCAGCTCGGACGAAGCGGGGGGGGAGACCCAGTACTTC.

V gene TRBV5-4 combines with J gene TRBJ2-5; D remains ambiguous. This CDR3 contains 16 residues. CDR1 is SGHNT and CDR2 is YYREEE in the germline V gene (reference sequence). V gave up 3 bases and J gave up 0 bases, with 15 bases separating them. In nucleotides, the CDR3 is TGTGCCAGCAGCTCGCCCCCAAGTGGGGACCAAGAGACCCAGTACTTC. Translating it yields CASSSPPSGDQETQYF.

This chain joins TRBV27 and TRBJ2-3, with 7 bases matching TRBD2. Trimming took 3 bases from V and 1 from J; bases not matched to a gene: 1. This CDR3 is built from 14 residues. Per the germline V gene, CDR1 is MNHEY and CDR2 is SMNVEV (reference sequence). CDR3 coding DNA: TGTGCCAGCAGTTTCGCGGGGGGCACAGATACGCAGTATTTT. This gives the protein CASSFAGGTDTQYF.

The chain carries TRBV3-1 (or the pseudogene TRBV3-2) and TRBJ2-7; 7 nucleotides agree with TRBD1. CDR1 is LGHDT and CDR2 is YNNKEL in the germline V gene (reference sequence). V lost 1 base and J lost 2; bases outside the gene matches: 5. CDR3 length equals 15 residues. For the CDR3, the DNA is TGTGCCAGCAGCCAAGGACAGGGACACACCTACGAGCAGTACTTC. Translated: CASSQGQGHTYEQYF.

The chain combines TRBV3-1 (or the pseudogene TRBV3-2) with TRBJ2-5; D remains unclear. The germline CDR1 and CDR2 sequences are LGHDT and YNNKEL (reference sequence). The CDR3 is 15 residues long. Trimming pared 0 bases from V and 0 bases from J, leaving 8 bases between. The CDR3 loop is CASSQDAGDQETQYF. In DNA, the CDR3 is TGTGCCAGCAGCCAAGATGCAGGCGACCAAGAGACCCAGTACTTC.

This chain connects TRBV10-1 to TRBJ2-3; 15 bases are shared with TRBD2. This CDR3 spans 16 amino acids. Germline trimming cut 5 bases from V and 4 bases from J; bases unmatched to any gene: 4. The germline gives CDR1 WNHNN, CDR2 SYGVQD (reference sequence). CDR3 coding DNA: TGCGCCAGCAGTCGGACTAGCGGGAGGGGCCCAGATACGCAGTATTTT. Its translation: CASSRTSGRGPDTQYF.

This CDR3 is CASSLNGQPQHF. In DNA form, the CDR3 reads TGTGCCAGCAGTTTAAACGGACAGCCCCAGCATTTT. This chain joins TRBV12-3 or TRBV12-4 and TRBJ1-5; D gene ambiguous. The V gene lost 2 bases and the J gene lost 7 bases, with 6 bases spanning the gap. This CDR3 has 12 residues.

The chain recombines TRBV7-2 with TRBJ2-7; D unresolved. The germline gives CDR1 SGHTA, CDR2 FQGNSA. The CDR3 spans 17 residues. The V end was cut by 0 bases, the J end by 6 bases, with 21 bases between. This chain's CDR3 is CASSLASQVAVWSEQYF. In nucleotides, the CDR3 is TGTGCCAGCAGCTTAGCTTCGCAGGTAGCAGTTTGGAGCGAGCAGTACTTC.

Here the CDR3 DNA reads TGTGCCAGCAGCCCGACTAGCCCCAACCGCGGGACCCAGTACTTC. This encodes CASSPTSPNRGTQYF. The chain employs TRBV6-6 and TRBJ2-5, with 7 nucleotides matching TRBD2. Per germline, CDR1 MNHNY and CDR2 SVGAGI (reference sequence). V trimming: 6 bases; J trimming: 7 bases; junction bases outside the gene matches: 14. This CDR3 region has 15 residues.

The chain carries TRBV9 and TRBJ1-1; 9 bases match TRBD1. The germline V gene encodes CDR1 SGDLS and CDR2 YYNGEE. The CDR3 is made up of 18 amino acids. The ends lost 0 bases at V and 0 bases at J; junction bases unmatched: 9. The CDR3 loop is CASSVDPGQGTMNTEAFF. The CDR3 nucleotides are TGTGCCAGCAGCGTAGATCCCGGACAGGGGACAATGAACACTGAAGCTTTCTTT.

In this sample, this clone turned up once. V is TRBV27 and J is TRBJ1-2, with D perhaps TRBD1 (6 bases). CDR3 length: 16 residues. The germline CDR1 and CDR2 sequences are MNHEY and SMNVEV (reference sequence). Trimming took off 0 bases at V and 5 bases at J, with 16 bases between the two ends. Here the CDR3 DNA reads TGTGCCAGCAGTTTATCGAGGGGGGTAGCTTTTTATGGCTACACCTTC. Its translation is CASSLSRGVAFYGYTF.

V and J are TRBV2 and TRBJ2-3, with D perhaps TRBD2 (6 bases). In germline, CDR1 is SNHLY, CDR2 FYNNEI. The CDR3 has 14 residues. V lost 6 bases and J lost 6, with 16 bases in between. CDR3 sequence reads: CASRGLTSGDTQYF. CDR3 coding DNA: TGTGCCAGCAGGGGATTGACTAGTGGGGATACGCAGTATTTT.

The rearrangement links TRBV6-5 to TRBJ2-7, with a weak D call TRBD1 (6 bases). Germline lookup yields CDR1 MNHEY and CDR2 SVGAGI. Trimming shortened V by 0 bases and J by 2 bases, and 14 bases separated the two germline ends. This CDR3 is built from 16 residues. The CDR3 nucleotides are TGTGCCAGCAGTTACTCTTTGACAGGCTATACCTACGAGCAGTACTTC. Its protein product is CASSYSLTGYTYEQYF.

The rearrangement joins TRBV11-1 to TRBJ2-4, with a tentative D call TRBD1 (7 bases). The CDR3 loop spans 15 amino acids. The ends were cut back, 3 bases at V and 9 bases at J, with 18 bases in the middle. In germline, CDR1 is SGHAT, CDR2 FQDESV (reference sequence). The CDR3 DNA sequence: TGTGCCAGCAGCTTGTTGGAGGGGGCGCAACGCATTCAGTACTTC. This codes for CASSLLEGAQRIQYF.

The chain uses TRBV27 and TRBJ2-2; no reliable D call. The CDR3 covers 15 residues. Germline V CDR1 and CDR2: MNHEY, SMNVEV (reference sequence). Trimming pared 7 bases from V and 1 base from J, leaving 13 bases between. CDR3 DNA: TGTGCCAGCACATTGGGCAGGCTGAACACCGGGGAGCTGTTTTTT. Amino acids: CASTLGRLNTGELFF.

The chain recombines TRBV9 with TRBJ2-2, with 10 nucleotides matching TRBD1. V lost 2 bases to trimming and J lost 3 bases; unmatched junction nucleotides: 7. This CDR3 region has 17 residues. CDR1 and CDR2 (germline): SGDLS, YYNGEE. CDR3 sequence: CASSVRQGAADTGELFF. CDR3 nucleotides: TGTGCCAGCAGCGTCAGACAGGGGGCGGCGGACACCGGGGAGCTGTTTTTT.

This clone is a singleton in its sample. The CDR3 loop reads CASSHRGSYGYTF. The DNA for the CDR3 is TGCGCCAGCAGCCATCGGGGAAGCTATGGCTACACCTTC. The gene calls are TRBV4-3 and TRBJ1-2; D remains unclear. CDR1 LGHNA and CDR2 YSLEER come from the germline V gene. V lost 3 bases to trimming and J lost 4 bases, with 9 bases between them. The CDR3 has 13 residues.

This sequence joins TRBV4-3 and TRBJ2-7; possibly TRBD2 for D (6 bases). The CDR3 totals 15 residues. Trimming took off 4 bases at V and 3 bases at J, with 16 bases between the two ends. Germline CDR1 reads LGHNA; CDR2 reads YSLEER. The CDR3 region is CASSLRAGTDYEQYF. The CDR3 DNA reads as TGCGCCAGCAGCCTACGGGCAGGGACTGACTACGAGCAGTACTTC.

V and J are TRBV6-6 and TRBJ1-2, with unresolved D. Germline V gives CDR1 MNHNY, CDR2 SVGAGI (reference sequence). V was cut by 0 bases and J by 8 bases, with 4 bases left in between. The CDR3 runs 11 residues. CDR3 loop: CASSYSRGYTF. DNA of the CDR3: TGTGCCAGCAGTTACTCTCGGGGCTACACCTTC.